This TCR beta chain derives from a study of T cell responses to AZD1222 COVID-19 vaccine. Study findings and constraints: The breadth and depth of Spike-specific TCRs increased once two AZD1222 doses had been given. Repertoires were collected only later (after the peak T cell response had occurred). Just five or six AZD1222 recipients tested seropositive at baseline. Most donors were white British, females outnumbered males, and clonal diversity was possibly underestimated.

Using immunoSEQ multiplex PCR, the repertoire was profiled, and TCRdb retains in-frame clones only, with some absent. Of some 120,000 clones in the sample, about 80% were seen once. This clone has just a few counts. The antigen is not known. This CDR3 has 11 residues. Germline CDR1 SQVTM, CDR2 ANQGSEA. Trimming stripped 5 bases from V and 4 bases from J, with 8 bases between. This chain connects TRBV29-1 to TRBJ1-2; possible D gene TRBD1, 5 bases. This TCR derives from an adult in good health. The input for sequencing was peripheral blood, taken on day 0 of AZD1222 vaccination. This CDR3 reads CSVHTGYGYTF. CDR3 sequence (DNA): TGCAGCGTTCACACAGGCTATGGCTACACCTTC.